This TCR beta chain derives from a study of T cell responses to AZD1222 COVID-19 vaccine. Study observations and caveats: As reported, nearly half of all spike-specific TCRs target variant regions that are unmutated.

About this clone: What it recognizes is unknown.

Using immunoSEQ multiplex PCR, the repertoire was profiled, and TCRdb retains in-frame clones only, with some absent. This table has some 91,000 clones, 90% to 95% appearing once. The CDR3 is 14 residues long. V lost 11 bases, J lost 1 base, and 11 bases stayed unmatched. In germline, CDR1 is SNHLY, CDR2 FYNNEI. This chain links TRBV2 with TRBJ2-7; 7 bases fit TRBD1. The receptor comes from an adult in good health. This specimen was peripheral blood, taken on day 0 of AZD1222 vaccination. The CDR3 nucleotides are TGTGCCGGCTCCCGGGACAGAGAATCCTACGAGCAGTACTTC. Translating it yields CAGSRDRESYEQYF.